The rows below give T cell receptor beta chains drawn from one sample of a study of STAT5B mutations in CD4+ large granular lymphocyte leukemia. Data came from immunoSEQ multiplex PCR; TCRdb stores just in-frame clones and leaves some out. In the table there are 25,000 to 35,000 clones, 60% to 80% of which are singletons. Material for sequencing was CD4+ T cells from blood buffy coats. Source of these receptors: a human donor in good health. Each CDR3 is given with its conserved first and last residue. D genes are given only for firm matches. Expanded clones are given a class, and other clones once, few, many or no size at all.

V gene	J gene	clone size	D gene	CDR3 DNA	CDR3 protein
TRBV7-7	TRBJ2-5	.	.	TGTGCTAGCAGCCCGGGGGCAGGGGAGACCCAGTACTTC	CASSPGAGETQYF
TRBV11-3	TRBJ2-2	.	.	TGTGCCAGCAGCTTAGATCTAGGAGGATCCGGGGAGCTGTTTTTT	CASSLDLGGSGELFF
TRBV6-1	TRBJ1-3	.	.	TGTGCCAGCAGTGAAGAAGTTGGAAACACCATATATTTT	CASSEEVGNTIYF
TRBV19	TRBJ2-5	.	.	TGTGCCAGTAGTATAAACGGGGGGACCCAGTACTTC	CASSINGGTQYF
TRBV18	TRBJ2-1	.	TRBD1	TGTGCCAGCTCACCACCGGCGGGACAGGACAATGAGCAGTTCTTC	CASSPPAGQDNEQFF
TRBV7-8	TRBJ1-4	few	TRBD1	TGTGCCAGCAGCTTAGCAGGGACAGGGGGCTTTTGGACTAATGAAAAACTGTTTTTT	CASSLAGTGGFWTNEKLFF
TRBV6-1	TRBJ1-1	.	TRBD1	TGTGCCAGCAGCCTACAGGGGGGGGACACTGAAGCTTTCTTT	CASSLQGGDTEAFF
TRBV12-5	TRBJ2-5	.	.	TGTGCTAGTGGTCCAACAGGGTCAGAGACCCAGTACTTC	CASGPTGSETQYF
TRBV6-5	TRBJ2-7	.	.	TGTGCCAGCAGTTACTCGAGCGGTCCCTACGAGCAGTACTTC	CASSYSSGPYEQYF
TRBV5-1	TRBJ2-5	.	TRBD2	TGCGCCAGCAGCTTGGCCGGGGGGAGGGAGACCCAGTACTTC	CASSLAGGRETQYF
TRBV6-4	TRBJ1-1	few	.	TGTGCCAGCAGCTTCGCGGGGGGCACTGAAGCTTTCTTT	CASSFAGGTEAFF
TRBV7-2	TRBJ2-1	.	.	TGTGCCAGCAGCTTAGAAAGCGGAGGGGGAAATGAGCAGTTCTTC	CASSLESGGGNEQFF
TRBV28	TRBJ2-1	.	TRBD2	TGTGCCAGCAACCTTAGCGGGGGGAATTCCAATGAGCAGTTCTTC	CASNLSGGNSNEQFF
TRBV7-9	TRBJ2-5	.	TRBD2	TGTGCCAGCAGCTCGACTAGCGGGTTGTCCCAGTACTTC	CASSSTSGLSQYF
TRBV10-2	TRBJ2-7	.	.	TGCGCCACCGTGACAGATAACTCCTACGAGCAGTACTTC	CATVTDNSYEQYF
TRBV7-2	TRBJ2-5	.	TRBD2	TGTGCCAGCAGCCCAGGGGGTAGCGGGGGGGGGACCCAGTACTTC	CASSPGGSGGGTQYF
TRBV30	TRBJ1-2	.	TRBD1	TGTGCCTGGAGCCGAGGGCTGGGACAGGGGGCTGGGGGCTACACCTTC	CAWSRGLGQGAGGYTF
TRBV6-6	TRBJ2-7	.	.	TGTGCCAGCAGCGACTATTCCCGGGGGTCCTACGAGCAGTACTTC	CASSDYSRGSYEQYF
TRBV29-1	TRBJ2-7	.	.	TGCAGCGTTCGGGGCCTCCCCACCTCCGAGCAGTACTTC	CSVRGLPTSEQYF
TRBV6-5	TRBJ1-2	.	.	TGTGCCAGCAGCCTCTCTGAGGGATTCTATGGCTACACCTTC	CASSLSEGFYGYTF
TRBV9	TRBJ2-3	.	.	TGTGCCAGCAGCCTCGTGGACCCAAGGGATACGCAGTATTTT	CASSLVDPRDTQYF
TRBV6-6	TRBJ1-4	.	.	TGTGCCAGCAGTTACTCGACCGCAACTAATGAAAAACTGTTTTTT	CASSYSTATNEKLFF
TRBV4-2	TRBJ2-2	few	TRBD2	TGTGCCAGCAGCCAAGATTCGACGGGGGGGAGGACCGGGGAGCTGTTTTTT	CASSQDSTGGRTGELFF
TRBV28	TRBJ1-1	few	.	TGTGCCAGCAGGAAAAGACAGGCTCGAGACGACACTGAAGCTTTCTTT	CASRKRQARDDTEAFF
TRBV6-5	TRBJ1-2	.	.	TGTGCCAGCAGTTCCCGGTTTGACAGGAACTATGGCTACACCTTC	CASSSRFDRNYGYTF
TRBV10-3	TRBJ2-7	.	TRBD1	TGTGCCATCAGTTTCGATAGAACAGGGGGCGCGAACGAGCAGTACTTC	CAISFDRTGGANEQYF
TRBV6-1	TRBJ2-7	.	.	TGTGCCAGCAGTGACTTTTATTCCAGGAGCTCCTACGAGCAGTACTTC	CASSDFYSRSSYEQYF
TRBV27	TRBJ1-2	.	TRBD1	TGTGCCAGTATGGGACAGGGGAATATGGGCTACACCTTC	CASMGQGNMGYTF